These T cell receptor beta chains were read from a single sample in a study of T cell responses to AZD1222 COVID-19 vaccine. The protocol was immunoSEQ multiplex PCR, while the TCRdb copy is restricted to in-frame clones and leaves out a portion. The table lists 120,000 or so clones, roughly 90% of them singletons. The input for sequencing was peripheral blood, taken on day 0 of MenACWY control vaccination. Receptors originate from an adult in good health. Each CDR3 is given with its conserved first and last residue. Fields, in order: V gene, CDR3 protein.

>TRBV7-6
CASSFQGVNTEAFF
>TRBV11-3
CASSFRTGEKLFF
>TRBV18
CASSPRGATNEQYF
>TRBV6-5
CASSETDYSNQPQHF
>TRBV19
CASSNRQSYGYTF
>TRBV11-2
CASSLVGGHEQYF
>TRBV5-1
CASSFAEPAYNSPLHF
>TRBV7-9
CASIAWDSGNTIYF
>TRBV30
CAFIGTGRVGAFF
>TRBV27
CASSLSGGRAPGELFF
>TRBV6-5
CASSYRSISYNEQFF
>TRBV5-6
CASSVGRISGNTIYF
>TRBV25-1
CASKQGGEQYF
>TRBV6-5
CASSYSGPEEQYF
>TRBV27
CASSLNLNTEAFF
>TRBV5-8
CASGRRGGNQPQHF
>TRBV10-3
CAISEHSGGARTEAFF
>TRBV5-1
CASSQGLAQFTYEQYF
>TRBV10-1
CASSDRGLLGNQPQHF
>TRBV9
CASSSLGTPYEQYF
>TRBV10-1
CASSAVLASNEQFF
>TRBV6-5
CASSSNRVDTQYF
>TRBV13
CASSYTGAAFF
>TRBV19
CASSIDETGRIGKLFF
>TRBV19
CASSTGTGNQPQHF
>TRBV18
CASSPEGGAFF
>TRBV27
CASSYRPLTSGGYNEQFF
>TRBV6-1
CASSEMARANTEAFF
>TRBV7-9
CASSFYRGRSNLNEQFF
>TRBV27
CASSGLAGDHEQFF
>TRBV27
CASSTGLAGGPGEQYF
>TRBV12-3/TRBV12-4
CASSFRNEQFF
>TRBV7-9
CASSLERSTGGLPAPLHF
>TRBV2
CASGGAGQGRKQPQHF
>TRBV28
CASSSGLQPQHF
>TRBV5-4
CASSLDRGGNTIYF
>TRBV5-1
CASSLTGTYNSPLHF
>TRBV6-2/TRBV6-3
CASSNYRGNTGELFF
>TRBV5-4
CAGQKGIDTEAFF
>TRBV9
CASSAKIGGTDTQYF
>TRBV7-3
CASSILTEPPTDTQYF